The sequence of this T cell receptor (beta chain) was determined in a study of cytomegalovirus exposure and HLA in healthy donors. As for this clone: The antigen is not known.

Study-level results: The authors later found TCR association rates varying by HLA locus, with DRB1 most and HLA-C fewest.

Trimming pared 4 bases from V and 8 bases from J, leaving 14 bases between. The CDR3 runs to 13 residues. Germline V gene lookup returns CDR1 SGHVS and CDR2 FNYEAQ. 13 Jbeta primers and 60 Vbeta primers were used for the PCR. The method was immunoSEQ multiplex PCR; TCRdb's version includes in-frame clones alone and lacks a portion of them. Seen here are 60,000 to 75,000 clones, 65% to 90% observed once, and the top ten hold roughly 10%. Material: PBMCs. The rearrangement uses TRBV7-6 and TRBJ1-1; D is possibly TRBD1 (5 bases). The receptor was isolated from a female donor in good health and CMV-seronegative. CDR3 DNA: TGTGCCAGCAGCTCCCCGGACACACTAGAAGCTTTCTTT. Its translation is CASSSPDTLEAFF.